This TCR beta chain was profiled in a study of CD8+ T cells in alopecia areata. Indicated treatment: oral pan-JAK inhibitor, 5-10 mg twice daily. Following RNA extraction, reverse transcription yielded cDNA that acted as the sequencing template. Repertoires were generated with immunoSEQ multiplex PCR, while TCRdb's copy carries only in-frame clones and drops some. Here the sample spans 200,000 to 250,000 clones, roughly 66% being singletons. Notes on the study in general: Uncertainty about whether baseline CD8+ expansion is linked to response remains, with one nonresponder.

Per the germline V gene, CDR1 is GTSNPN and CDR2 is SVGIG (reference sequence). Trimming took off 2 bases at V and 6 bases at J, with 9 bases between the two ends. CDR3 length equals 12 residues. A word on this clone: The antigen remains unidentified.

The specimen was CD4+ T cells sorted from blood, collected at approximately week 45, from a patient treated with tofacitinib. This clonotype was obtained from a human donor with alopecia areata. The chain joins TRBV30 to TRBJ2-3; perhaps TRBD1 as D (5 bases). The CDR3 nucleotides read TGTGCCTGGAGTAGCAGGGCCGATACGCAGTATTTT. Its protein product is CAWSSRADTQYF.